This T cell receptor (beta chain) derives from a study of blood T cell repertoires in COVID-19. Turning to the study itself: The study drew acute and convalescent COVID-19 samples from the United States, Italy and Spain. In each case, the material was cDNA or gDNA derived from T cells, B-cell-depleted T cells, or PBMCs.

Produced via immunoSEQ multiplex PCR; TCRdb's table is partial and in-frame only. The data hold some 260,000 clones, with 88% observed a single time. Trimming pared 1 base from V and 0 bases from J, leaving 10 bases between. The CDR3 consists of 15 residues. Germline assignment: CDR1 GTSNPN and CDR2 SVGIG (reference sequence). Sequencing was performed on peripheral blood. The V call is TRBV30, the J call TRBJ1-3; no clear D. The source of this sequence is a woman in her sixties or seventies with COVID-19, enrolled during active disease. The CDR3 nucleotides are TGTGCCTGGAGTGGCGAAATGAACTCTGGAAACACCATATATTTT. Amino acid sequence: CAWSGEMNSGNTIYF.